This TCR beta chain was observed in a study of shared clonotypes between healthy human individuals. Study-wide findings and caveats: Naive subsets typically showed greater estimated richness than memory subsets. Represented diversity (both genetic and exposure-history) was limited by the small number of donors.

This clone has only one observation. The antigen remains undetermined. Other DNA variants within this sample encode the same CDR3. Naive CD8 isolation took CD45RO-negative cells positively selected for CCR7 and excluded terminally differentiated effector memory CD45RA+ cells. Some clones are missing from TCRdb's copy, which holds only in-frame ones; the method was immunoSEQ multiplex PCR. The top ten clones hold less than 25% of a sample with hundreds of thousands of clones, around 93% of them seen once. Sequenced sample: naive CD8+ T cells sorted from blood. This TCR came from a man aged 25 to 45 in good health.

Here the CDR3 DNA reads TGTGCCAGCAGTTTATCGCGGAACACTGAAGCTTTCTTT. Translated, it gives CASSLSRNTEAFF. V is TRBV27 and J is TRBJ1-1; D is unclear. This CDR3 has 13 residues. The germline V gene has CDR1 MNHEY and CDR2 SMNVEV (reference sequence). V was shortened by 0 bases and J by 1 base, with 3 bases between the two germline ends.